The 19 T cell receptor beta chains listed next were all sequenced from one sample in a study of liver allograft versus peripheral blood T cells. As for the study in general: Repertoires of T cell receptors in transplanted livers were compared with recipients' peripheral blood repertoires.

TCRdb analysed the reads with MiXCR anew, one entry per CDR3 protein. The table includes fewer than 9,500 distinct CDR3 sequences, 16% detected once. All receptors come from a human patient who had a liver transplant. Some T cells here may be from the graft donor.

This sequence joins TRBV7-2 and TRBJ1-1; the D gene is possibly TRBD1 (6 bases). Trimming shortened V by 5 bases and J by 8 bases, and 12 bases separated the two germline ends. The CDR3 is 12 residues long. CDR1 and CDR2 (germline): SGHTA, FQGNSA. CDR3 amino acids: CASSPDTGEAFF. The CDR3 nucleotides read TGTGCCAGCAGCCCCGATACAGGGGAAGCTTTCTTT.

V is TRBV5-4 and J is TRBJ2-7; maybe TRBD2 (5 bases). Germline CDR1 is SGHNT and CDR2 is YYREEE (reference sequence). V gave up 5 bases and J gave up 6 bases, with 12 bases separating them. The CDR3 length is 12 residues. The CDR3 nucleotides read TGTGCCAGCAGTCGGGCGGGTTCCGAGCAGTACTTC. It codes for CASSRAGSEQYF.

This clonotype has at least ten counts. CDR3 nucleotides: TGTGCCAGCACCTACGTGGACAGGGGAATTGGTGAAGCTTTCTTT. Translating it yields CASTYVDRGIGEAFF. J is TRBJ1-1 and V is TRBV5-6; 9 bases align to TRBD1. With V trimmed by 6 bases and J by 7 bases, 13 bases remained unmatched. CDR3 size: 15 residues. Germline CDR1 reads SGHDT; CDR2 reads YYEEEE.

This clonotype ranks as medium-sized. The chain has TRBV6-6 and TRBJ1-1; the D is unclear. Looked up from germline, CDR1 is MNHNY and CDR2 is SVGAGI (reference sequence). CDR3 length: 15 residues. V lost 4 bases and J 2 bases, leaving 14 bases between the germline ends. CDR3 in amino acids: CASSSSNPSNTEAFF. The CDR3 region has the DNA TGTGCCAGCAGTTCGTCGAACCCATCTAACACTGAAGCTTTCTTT.

This clonotype has only a few counts. A read error may explain this, as a much larger clone is one base away. V and J are TRBV15 and TRBJ1-5, with D unresolved. Germline V gene sequence: CDR1 LNHNV, CDR2 YYDKDF (reference sequence). The V end lost 4 bases, the J end lost 2 bases, and 9 bases lay between the germline ends. The CDR3 has 14 residues. In DNA form, the CDR3 reads TGTGCCACCAGCATATCGGGAGGCAATCAGCCCCAGCATTTT. It codes for CATSISGGNQPQHF.

This clonotype ranks as medium-sized. V gene TRBV6-2 or TRBV6-3 combines with J gene TRBJ1-2; the D is unclear. Trimming stripped 2 bases from V and 8 bases from J, with 12 bases between. The CDR3 spans 13 residues. The germline V gene has CDR1 MNHEY and CDR2 SVGEGT. CDR3 DNA sequence: TGTGCCAGCAGTTACGGCGGAACGGCCGGCTACACCTTC. The encoded protein is CASSYGGTAGYTF.

The chain joins TRBV12-3 or TRBV12-4 to TRBJ2-5, with D possibly TRBD2 on 6 matching bases. V dropped 6 bases and J dropped 7 bases, with 15 bases sitting between them. There are 13 residues in the CDR3. DNA for the CDR3: TGTGCCAGCAGCCTGACAGTGGAGGGGACCCAGTACTTC. It specifies CASSLTVEGTQYF.

By proportion, this clonotype is medium-sized. J is TRBJ1-6 and V is TRBV6-5, with D unresolved. The germline CDR1 and CDR2 sequences are MNHEY and SVGAGI. CDR3 size: 16 residues. The germline V and J ends were trimmed by 5 bases and 0 bases, with 11 bases remaining between them. The CDR3 coding sequence is TGTGCCAGCAGTCTTATTCTTAGCTCCTATAATTCACCCCTCCACTTT. Its translation: CASSLILSSYNSPLHF.

By proportion, this clonotype is medium-sized. The gene calls are TRBV5-4 and TRBJ1-4; D ambiguous. V was pared by 4 bases and J by 8 bases, with 12 bases between. The germline gives CDR1 SGHNT, CDR2 YYREEE (reference sequence). The CDR3 is made up of 13 amino acids. The CDR3 sequence is CASSIYGEEKLFF. CDR3 in DNA: TGTGCCAGCAGCATTTATGGGGAGGAAAAACTGTTTTTT.

Judged by abundance, this clonotype is medium-sized. J is TRBJ2-2 and V is TRBV29-1; the match to TRBD1 covers 7 bases. Unmatched junction bases numbered 6, after V lost 4 bases and J lost 1 base. Per the germline V gene, CDR1 is SQVTM and CDR2 is ANQGSEA. This CDR3 has 15 residues. This chain's CDR3 is CSVGGQGVNTGELFF. The CDR3 nucleotides are TGCAGCGTTGGGGGCCAGGGGGTGAACACCGGGGAGCTGTTTTTT.

Judged by abundance, this clonotype is medium-sized (0.01 to 0.1%). V and J are TRBV20-1 and TRBJ1-2; TRBD1 matches at 10 bases. Germline V gene lookup returns CDR1 DFQATT and CDR2 SNEGSKA (reference sequence). V gave up 5 bases and J gave up 3 bases; unmatched junction bases: 6. This CDR3 is built from 14 residues. CDR3 protein: CSAPPTGGHYGYTF. The CDR3 DNA is TGCAGTGCTCCCCCGACAGGGGGCCACTATGGCTACACCTTC.

By share, this clonotype ranks as medium-sized. This rearrangement joins TRBV5-6 to TRBJ1-6, with TRBD1 identical over 7 bases. Germline assignment: CDR1 SGHDT and CDR2 YYEEEE. This CDR3 has 16 amino acids. V lost 2 bases, J lost 5 bases, and 7 bases stayed unmatched. In DNA, the CDR3 is TGTGCCAGCAGCTTCTCCCTGACAGGGAATAATTCACCCCTCCACTTT. Protein sequence: CASSFSLTGNNSPLHF.

By share, this clonotype ranks as medium-sized (0.01 to 0.1%). CDR3 amino acids: CASRPHRGNDHGYTF. The CDR3 bases are TGTGCCAGCAGGCCTCACAGGGGCAATGATCATGGCTACACCTTC. V usage is TRBV27 and J usage is TRBJ1-2, with 7 bases that match TRBD1. Losses at the gene ends were 6 bases for V and 6 bases for J; bases not matched to a gene: 13. Looked up from germline, CDR1 is MNHEY and CDR2 is SMNVEV (reference sequence). CDR3 size: 15 residues.

This clonotype was picked up many times. This sequence joins TRBV6-1 and TRBJ1-2; perhaps TRBD1 as D (5 bases). Germline V CDR1 and CDR2: MNHNS, SASEGT. V lost 1 base, J lost 8 bases, and 14 bases lay in between. The CDR3 is 14 amino acids. The CDR3 sequence: CASSEGGPWGGYTF. The CDR3 DNA reads as TGTGCCAGCAGTGAAGGGGGACCCTGGGGAGGCTACACCTTC.

Points on this clonotype: A much larger clone sits a single nucleotide away, making a read error possible. This chain uses TRBV6-1 with TRBJ2-6; 9 bases align to TRBD1. V dropped 6 bases and J dropped 5; count of bases not matched to a gene: 11. Germline-derived CDR1 and CDR2 are MNHNS and SASEGT. This CDR3 region has 17 residues. The CDR3 sequence: CASSWDRVSARANVLTF. The CDR3 nucleotides are TGTGCCAGCAGCTGGGACAGGGTTTCCGCTAGGGCCAACGTCCTGACTTTC.

The J gene is TRBJ1-1, the V gene TRBV28, with D perhaps TRBD1 (5 bases). V was shortened by 5 bases and J by 8 bases, with 12 bases between the two germline ends. The CDR3 has 12 amino acids. In germline, CDR1 is MDHEN, CDR2 SYDVKM. The CDR3, as DNA: TGTGCCAGCAGTCCCATGAACAGGGAAGCTTTCTTT. It yields the protein CASSPMNREAFF. The whole variable domain, filled in from reference TRBV28 and TRBJ1-1, reads DVKVTQSSRYLVKRTGEKVFLECVQDMDHENMFWYRQDPGLGLRLIYFSYDVKMKEKGDIPEGYSVSREKKERFSLILESASTNQTSMYLCASSPMNREAFFGQGTRLTVV.

Judged by abundance, this clonotype is medium-sized. This chain connects TRBV10-3 to TRBJ1-5, with a tentative D call TRBD1 (5 bases). Deletions cut 0 bases from V and 3 bases from J, with 9 bases between. The CDR3 has 15 amino acids. The germline gives CDR1 ENHRY, CDR2 SYGVKD. In DNA form, the CDR3 reads TGTGCCATCAGTGAGTCAGGGACTTACAATCAGCCCCAGCATTTT. Protein: CAISESGTYNQPQHF.

This clonotype was detected ten times or more. The chain links TRBV20-1 to TRBJ1-4; D not resolved. This CDR3 comprises 13 residues. The germline CDR1 and CDR2 sequences are DFQATT and SNEGSKA (reference sequence). Trimming stripped 0 bases from V and 9 bases from J, with 11 bases between. CDR3 nucleotide sequence: TGCAGTGCTAGAGATCGAAAAGGCCAAAAACTGTTTTTT. Its protein product is CSARDRKGQKLFF.

This clonotype was recorded a few times. The CDR3 reads CASSLGGPEAFF. For the CDR3, the DNA is TGTGCCAGCAGCTTAGGAGGCCCTGAAGCTTTCTTT. The J gene is TRBJ1-1, the V gene TRBV7-9; the D is unclear. Trimming removed 1 base at V and 6 bases at J, with 6 bases between. Looked up from germline, CDR1 is SEHNR and CDR2 is FQNEAQ (reference sequence). The CDR3 has 12 residues.